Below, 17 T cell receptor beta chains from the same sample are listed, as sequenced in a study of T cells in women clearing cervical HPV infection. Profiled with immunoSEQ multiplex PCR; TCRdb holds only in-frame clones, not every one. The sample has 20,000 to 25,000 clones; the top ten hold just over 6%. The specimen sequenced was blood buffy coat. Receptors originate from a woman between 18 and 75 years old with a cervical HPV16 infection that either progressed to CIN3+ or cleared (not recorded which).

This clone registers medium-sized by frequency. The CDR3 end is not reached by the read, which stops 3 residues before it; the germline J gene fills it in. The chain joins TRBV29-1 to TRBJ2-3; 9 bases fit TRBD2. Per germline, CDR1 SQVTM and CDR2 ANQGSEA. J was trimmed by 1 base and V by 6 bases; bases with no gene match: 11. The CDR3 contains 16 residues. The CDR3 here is CSVNTGTSIGTDTQYF. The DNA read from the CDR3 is TGCAGCGTGAATACCGGGACTAGCATCGGCACAGATACG.

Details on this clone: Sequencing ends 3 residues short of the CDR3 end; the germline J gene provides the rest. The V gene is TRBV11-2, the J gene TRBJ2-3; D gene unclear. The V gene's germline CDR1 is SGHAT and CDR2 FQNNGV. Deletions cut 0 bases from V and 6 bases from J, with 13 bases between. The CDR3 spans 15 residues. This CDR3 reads CASSLDRLVLDTQYF. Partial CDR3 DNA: TGTGCCAGCAGCTTAGATAGGCTAGTTTTGGATACG.

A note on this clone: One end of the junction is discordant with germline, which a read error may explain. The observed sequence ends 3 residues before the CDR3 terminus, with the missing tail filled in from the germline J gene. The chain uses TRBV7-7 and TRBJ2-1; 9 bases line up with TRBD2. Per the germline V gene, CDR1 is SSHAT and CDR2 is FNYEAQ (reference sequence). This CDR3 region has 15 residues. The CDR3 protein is CASSLVAGAINEQFF. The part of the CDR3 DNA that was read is TGTGCTAGCAGTCTTGTAGCGGGAGCTATCAATGAG.

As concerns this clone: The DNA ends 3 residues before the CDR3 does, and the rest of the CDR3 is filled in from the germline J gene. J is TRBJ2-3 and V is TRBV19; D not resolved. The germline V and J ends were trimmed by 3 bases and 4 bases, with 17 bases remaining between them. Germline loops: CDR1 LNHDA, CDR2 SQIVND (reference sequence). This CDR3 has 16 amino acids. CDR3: CASSMNSNPHADTQYF. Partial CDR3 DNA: TGTGCCAGTAGTATGAACTCTAACCCTCATGCAGATACG.

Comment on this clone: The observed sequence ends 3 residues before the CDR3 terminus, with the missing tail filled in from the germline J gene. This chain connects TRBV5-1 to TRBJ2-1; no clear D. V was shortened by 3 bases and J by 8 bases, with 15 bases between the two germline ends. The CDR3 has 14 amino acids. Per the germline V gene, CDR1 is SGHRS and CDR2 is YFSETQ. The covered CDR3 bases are TGCGCCAGCAGCTCATTGACCCGCCGGGATGAG. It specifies CASSSLTRRDE. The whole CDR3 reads CASSSLTRRDEQFF. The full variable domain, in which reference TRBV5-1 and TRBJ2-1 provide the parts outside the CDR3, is KAGVTQTPRYLIKTRGQQVTLSCSPISGHRSVSWYQQTPGQGLQFLFEYFSETQRNKGNFPGRFSGRQFSNSRSEMNVSTLELGDSALYLCASSSLTRRDEQFFGPGTRLTVL.

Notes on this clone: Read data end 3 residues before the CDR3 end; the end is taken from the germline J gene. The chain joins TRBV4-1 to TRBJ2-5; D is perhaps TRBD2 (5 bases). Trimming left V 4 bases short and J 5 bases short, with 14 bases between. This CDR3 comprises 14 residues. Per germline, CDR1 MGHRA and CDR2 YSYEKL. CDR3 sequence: CASSPVEGGETQYF. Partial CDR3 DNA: TGCGCCAGCAGCCCTGTAGAGGGCGGGGAGACC.

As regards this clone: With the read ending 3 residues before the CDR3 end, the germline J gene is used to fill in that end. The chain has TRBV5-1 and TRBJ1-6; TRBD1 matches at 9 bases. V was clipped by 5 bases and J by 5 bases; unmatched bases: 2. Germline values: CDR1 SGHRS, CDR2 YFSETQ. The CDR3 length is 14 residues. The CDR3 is CASRGTGNNSPLHF. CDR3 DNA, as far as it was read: TGCGCCAGCAGAGGGACAGGGAATAATTCACCC. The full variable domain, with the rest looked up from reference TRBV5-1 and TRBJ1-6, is KAGVTQTPRYLIKTRGQQVTLSCSPISGHRSVSWYQQTPGQGLQFLFEYFSETQRNKGNFPGRFSGRQFSNSRSEMNVSTLELGDSALYLCASRGTGNNSPLHFGNGTRLTVT.

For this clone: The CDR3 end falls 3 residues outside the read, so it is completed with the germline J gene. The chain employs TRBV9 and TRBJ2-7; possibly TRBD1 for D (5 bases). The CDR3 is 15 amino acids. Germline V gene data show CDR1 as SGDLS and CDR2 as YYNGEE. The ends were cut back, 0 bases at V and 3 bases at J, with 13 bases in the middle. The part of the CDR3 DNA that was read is TGTGCCAGCAGCGTAGCGTCAGGGCGTTTCTACGAG. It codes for CASSVASGRFYE. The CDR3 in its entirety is CASSVASGRFYEQYF.

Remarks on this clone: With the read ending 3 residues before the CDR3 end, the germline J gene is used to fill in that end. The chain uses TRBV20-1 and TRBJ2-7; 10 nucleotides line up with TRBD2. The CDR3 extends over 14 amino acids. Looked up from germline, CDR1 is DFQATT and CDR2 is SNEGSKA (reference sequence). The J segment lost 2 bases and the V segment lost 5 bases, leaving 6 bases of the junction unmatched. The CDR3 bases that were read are TGCAGTGCTCCAGGACTAGCGGAGCCCTACGAG. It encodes CSAPGLAEPYE. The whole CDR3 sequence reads CSAPGLAEPYEQYF.

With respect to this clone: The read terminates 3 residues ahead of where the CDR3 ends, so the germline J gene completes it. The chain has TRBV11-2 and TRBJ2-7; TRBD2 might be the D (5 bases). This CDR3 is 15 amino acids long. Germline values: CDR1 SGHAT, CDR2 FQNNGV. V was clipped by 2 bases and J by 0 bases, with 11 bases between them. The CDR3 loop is CASSLYNSGSYEQYF. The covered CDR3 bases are TGTGCCAGCAGCTTATATAACAGCGGCTCCTACGAG.

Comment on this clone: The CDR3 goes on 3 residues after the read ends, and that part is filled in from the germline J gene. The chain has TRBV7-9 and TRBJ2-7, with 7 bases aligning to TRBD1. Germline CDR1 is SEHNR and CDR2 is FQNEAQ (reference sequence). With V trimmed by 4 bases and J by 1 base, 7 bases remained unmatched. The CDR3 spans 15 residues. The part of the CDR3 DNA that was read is TGTGCCAGCAGCTCCCCGACAGGGCTTTCCTACGAG. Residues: CASSSPTGLSYE. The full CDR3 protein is CASSSPTGLSYEQYF.

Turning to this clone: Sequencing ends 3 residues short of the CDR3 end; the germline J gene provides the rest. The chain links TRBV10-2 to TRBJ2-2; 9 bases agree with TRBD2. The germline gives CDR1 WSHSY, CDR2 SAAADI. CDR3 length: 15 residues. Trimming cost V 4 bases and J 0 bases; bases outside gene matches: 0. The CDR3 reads CASSGLAANTGELFF. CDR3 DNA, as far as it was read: TGCGCCAGCAGTGGACTAGCGGCGAACACCGGGGAG.

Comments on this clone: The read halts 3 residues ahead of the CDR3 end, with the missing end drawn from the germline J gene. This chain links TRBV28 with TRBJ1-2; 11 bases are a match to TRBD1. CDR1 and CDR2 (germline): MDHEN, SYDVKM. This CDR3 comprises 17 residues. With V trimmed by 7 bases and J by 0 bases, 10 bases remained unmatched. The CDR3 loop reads CASKIGDRGYTNYGYTF. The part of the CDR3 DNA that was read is TGTGCCAGCAAGATTGGGGACAGGGGGTATACTAACTATGGC.

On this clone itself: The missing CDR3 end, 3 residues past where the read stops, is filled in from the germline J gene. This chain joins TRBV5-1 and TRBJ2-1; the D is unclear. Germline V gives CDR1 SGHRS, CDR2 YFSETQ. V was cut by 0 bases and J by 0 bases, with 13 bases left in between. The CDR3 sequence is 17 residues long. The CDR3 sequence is CASSLGILISSYNEQFF. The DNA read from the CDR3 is TGCGCCAGCAGCTTGGGTATACTGATTAGCTCCTACAATGAG. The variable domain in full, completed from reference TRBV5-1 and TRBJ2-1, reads KAGVTQTPRYLIKTRGQQVTLSCSPISGHRSVSWYQQTPGQGLQFLFEYFSETQRNKGNFPGRFSGRQFSNSRSEMNVSTLELGDSALYLCASSLGILISSYNEQFFGPGTRLTVL.

CDR3 region: CSCGTSGRAGELFF. Partial CDR3 DNA: TGCAGCTGCGGGACTAGCGGGAGAGCCGGGGAG. The rearrangement links TRBV29-1 to TRBJ2-2; 14 bases match TRBD2. The read comes to an end 3 residues before the CDR3 does, leaving the germline J gene to fill in the end. The V segment lost 8 bases and the J segment 6 bases; nucleotides outside the gene matches: 5. The CDR3 sequence is 14 residues long. Germline CDR1 is SQVTM and CDR2 is ANQGSEA.

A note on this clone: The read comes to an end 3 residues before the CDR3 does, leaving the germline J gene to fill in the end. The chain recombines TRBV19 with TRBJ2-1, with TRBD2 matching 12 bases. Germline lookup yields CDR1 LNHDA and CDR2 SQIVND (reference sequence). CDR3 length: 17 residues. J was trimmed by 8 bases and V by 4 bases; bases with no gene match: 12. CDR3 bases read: TGTGCCAGTAGTAGTTGGGGGCGGACTAGCGGGACCGATGAG. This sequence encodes CASSSWGRTSGTDE. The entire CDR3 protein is CASSSWGRTSGTDEQFF.

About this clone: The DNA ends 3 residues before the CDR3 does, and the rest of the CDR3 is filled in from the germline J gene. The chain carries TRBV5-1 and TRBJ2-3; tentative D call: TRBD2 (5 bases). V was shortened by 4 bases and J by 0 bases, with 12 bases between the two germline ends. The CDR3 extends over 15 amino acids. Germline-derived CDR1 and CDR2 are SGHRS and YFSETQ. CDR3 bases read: TGCGCCAGCAGCCGCGATAGCGCGAGCACAGATACG. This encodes CASSRDSASTDT. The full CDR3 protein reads CASSRDSASTDTQYF.